This T cell receptor (beta chain) was documented in a study of blood T cell repertoires in COVID-19. TCRdb's table, derived via immunoSEQ multiplex PCR, lists solely in-frame clones and lacks some. The sample lists 95,000 to 120,000 clones; roughly 82% were seen once. Germline V gene data show CDR1 as LNHDA and CDR2 as SQIVND (reference sequence). The CDR3 runs to 14 residues. Unmatched junction bases numbered 14, after V lost 9 bases and J lost 8 bases. This TCR derives from a woman aged 40 to 55 with acute or convalescent COVID-19. What was sequenced was peripheral blood. This chain connects TRBV19 to TRBJ1-2, with 8 bases fitting TRBD1. In nucleotides, the CDR3 is TGTGCCAGCGCCGATCGTACAGGGGGGATAGGCTACACCTTC. Its protein is CASADRTGGIGYTF.